A selection of T cell receptor beta chains follows, all from one sample in a study of blood T cell repertoires in COVID-19. The protocol was immunoSEQ multiplex PCR, while the TCRdb copy is restricted to in-frame clones and leaves out a portion. The table lists 35,000 to 40,000 clones, 85% to 90% of them singletons. What was sequenced was peripheral blood. These receptors all come from a man aged 60-69 years with active or convalescent COVID-19. The CDR3 runs from the conserved cysteine through the conserved F or W. A D gene is named only where the DNA matches it firmly. A row's size may be missing; if present it is once, few, many or a size class.

TRBV7-7,-,TRBJ2-1,-,CASSLALGREQFF,TGTGCTAGCAGCTTAGCGCTCGGTCGCGAGCAGTTCTTC
TRBV10-3,-,TRBJ1-4,-,CAISDRQNEKLFF,TGTGCCATCAGTGATCGACAGAATGAAAAACTGTTTTTT
TRBV28,TRBD1,TRBJ2-6,-,CASKGQGATGANVLTF,TGTGCCAGCAAAGGACAGGGGGCAACTGGGGCCAACGTCCTGACTTTC
TRBV21-1,-,TRBJ2-7,few,CASRSGGPGHEQYF,TGTGCCAGCAGATCGGGAGGGCCTGGCCACGAGCAGTACTTC
TRBV4-1,TRBD1,TRBJ1-5,-,CASSQIGTAREPQHF,TGCGCCAGCAGCCAAATAGGGACAGCCCGTGAGCCCCAGCATTTT
TRBV19,TRBD1,TRBJ2-7,-,CASSMAGTGVYEQYF,TGTGCCAGTAGTATGGCCGGGACAGGGGTTTACGAGCAGTACTTC
TRBV5-1,-,TRBJ2-5,-,CASSPPWGGETQYF,TGCGCCAGCAGCCCTCCGTGGGGAGGAGAGACCCAGTACTTC
TRBV11-2,-,TRBJ2-2,-,CASSFQGNTGELFF,TGTGCCAGCAGCTTCCAGGGTAACACCGGGGAGCTGTTTTTT
TRBV28,-,TRBJ2-7,-,CASSPTSPRSYEQYF,TGTGCCAGCAGTCCCACTAGTCCCCGGTCCTACGAGCAGTACTTC
TRBV20-1,-,TRBJ1-5,-,CSASPPRGGNQPQHF,TGCAGTGCTAGTCCCCCTCGGGGGGGGAATCAGCCCCAGCATTTT
TRBV7-6,-,TRBJ2-2,-,CASSGTLGQYEGELFF,TGTGCCAGCAGCGGTACCCTAGGACAGTATGAAGGGGAGCTGTTTTTT
TRBV5-1,-,TRBJ1-5,-,CASSTRPGVGQPQHF,TGCGCCAGCAGCACTAGGCCGGGGGTTGGTCAGCCCCAGCATTTT
TRBV30,-,TRBJ1-1,-,CAWSSGGNTEAFF,TGTGCCTGGAGTTCAGGAGGGAACACTGAAGCTTTCTTT
TRBV30,TRBD1,TRBJ1-2,-,CAWSPLTGTGGIGYTF,TGTGCCTGGAGTCCCCTCACCGGGACAGGGGGCATTGGCTACACCTTC
TRBV15,-,TRBJ1-5,-,CATSRDYIEVQPQHF,TGTGCCACCAGCAGAGATTATATTGAGGTTCAGCCCCAGCATTTT
TRBV6-2/TRBV6-3,TRBD2,TRBJ2-3,-,CASSYSLAGGTDTQYF,TGTGCCAGCAGTTACAGTCTAGCGGGAGGCACAGATACGCAGTATTTT
TRBV11-2,-,TRBJ2-5,-,CASSSQVDRRKETQYF,TGTGCCAGCAGTTCCCAAGTAGACAGGCGGAAAGAGACCCAGTACTTC
TRBV7-2,-,TRBJ1-6,-,CASSLRQSVSPLHF,TGTGCCAGCAGCCTTCGACAATCTGTCTCACCCCTCCACTTT
TRBV28,TRBD1,TRBJ2-7,-,CASSLWDSLGTGDPYEQYF,TGTGCCAGCAGTTTATGGGATTCCTTGGGCACAGGGGACCCCTACGAGCAGTACTTC
TRBV7-2,TRBD1,TRBJ2-7,-,CASSYYRGIYEQYF,TGTGCCAGCAGCTACTACAGGGGGATCTACGAGCAGTACTTC
TRBV19,TRBD1,TRBJ1-5,-,CASISRTGATQPQHF,TGTGCCAGTATCAGCCGGACAGGAGCGACTCAGCCCCAGCATTTT
TRBV7-8,-,TRBJ2-3,-,CASSLALIIPSSDTQYF,TGTGCCAGCAGCTTAGCGCTAATTATCCCTAGCTCAGATACGCAGTATTTT
TRBV5-6,TRBD2,TRBJ2-1,-,CASSRPRIGLAGNTNEQFF,TGTGCCAGCAGCAGACCGAGGATAGGACTAGCGGGAAACACGAATGAGCAGTTCTTC
TRBV5-1,TRBD1,TRBJ2-2,-,CASSLVYGGTGEELFF,TGCGCCAGCAGCTTGGTTTATGGAGGGACAGGGGAGGAGCTGTTTTTT
TRBV30,-,TRBJ1-2,-,CAWTPGASSLENTF,TGTGCCTGGACCCCAGGGGCTAGCTCACTTGAGAACACCTTC
TRBV28,TRBD2,TRBJ2-7,-,CATTGTSLYEQYF,TGTGCCACCACCGGGACTAGCCTTTACGAGCAGTACTTC
TRBV13,TRBD1,TRBJ1-6,-,CASRNTYGQGISPLHF,TGTGCCAGCCGCAATACGTACGGACAGGGAATTTCACCCCTCCACTTT
TRBV19,TRBD1,TRBJ1-2,-,CASTRQGGTGGYTF,TGTGCCAGTACGAGACAGGGGGGCACTGGTGGCTACACCTTC
TRBV5-1,-,TRBJ1-4,-,CASSLDGATNEKLFF,TGCGCCAGCAGCTTGGACGGTGCAACTAATGAAAAACTGTTTTTT
TRBV6-2/TRBV6-3,-,TRBJ2-7,-,CASSFSSITYEQYF,TGTGCCAGCAGTTTTTCCAGTATAACCTACGAGCAGTACTTC
TRBV19,-,TRBJ1-1,-,CASSIDRGGTEAFF,TGTGCCAGTAGTATAGACAGGGGTGGGACTGAAGCTTTCTTT
TRBV29-1,-,TRBJ2-2,-,CSAGLLNTGELFF,TGCAGCGCCGGTTTACTTAACACCGGGGAGCTGTTTTTT
TRBV27,-,TRBJ1-1,-,CASSLQVLGGNTEAFF,TGTGCCAGCAGTTTACAGGTTCTGGGGGGGAACACTGAAGCTTTCTTT
TRBV7-9,TRBD1,TRBJ1-5,few,CASSDGTGYSNQPQHF,TGTGCCAGCAGCGATGGGACAGGCTATAGCAATCAGCCCCAGCATTTT
TRBV5-8,-,TRBJ1-2,-,CASTLEQYGYTF,TGTGCCAGCACCTTGGAACAGTATGGCTACACCTTC
TRBV28,-,TRBJ2-5,once,CASSIVVETQYF,TGTGCCAGCAGTATAGTCGTGGAGACCCAGTACTTC
TRBV5-4,TRBD2,TRBJ2-1,-,CASSRTSGSYNEQFF,TGTGCCAGCAGCAGGACTAGCGGGAGTTACAATGAGCAGTTCTTC
TRBV5-6,-,TRBJ2-2,-,CASSLPHTTGELFF,TGTGCCAGCAGCTTGCCGCACACCACCGGGGAGCTGTTTTTT
TRBV7-9,TRBD1,TRBJ2-1,-,CASSLAGTGLYNEQFF,TGTGCCAGCAGCTTAGCAGGGACAGGGTTGTACAATGAGCAGTTCTTC
TRBV6-2/TRBV6-3,TRBD1,TRBJ1-5,-,CASSIGQGGYQPQHF,TGTGCCAGCAGTATCGGACAGGGGGGTTATCAGCCCCAGCATTTT
TRBV19,TRBD1,TRBJ1-4,once,CASSSTQGVWEKLFF,TGTGCCAGTAGTTCTACACAGGGGGTTTGGGAAAAACTGTTTTTT
TRBV7-9,-,TRBJ1-2,-,CASSLNVGGGYTF,TGTGCCAGCAGCTTAAATGTAGGAGGCGGCTACACCTTC
TRBV19,-,TRBJ1-4,-,CASSILVGEKLFF,TGTGCCAGTAGTATATTGGTTGGCGAAAAACTGTTTTTT
TRBV11-3,TRBD2,TRBJ2-1,-,CASSLDGTRIQFF,TGTGCCAGCAGCTTAGACGGGACTAGGATACAGTTCTTC
TRBV5-1,-,TRBJ1-1,-,CASSQPSGVTEAFF,TGCGCCAGCAGCCAGCCCTCAGGGGTCACTGAAGCTTTCTTT
TRBV5-1,TRBD2,TRBJ2-7,-,CASSLVASGKYEQYF,TGCGCCAGCAGCTTGGTAGCTAGCGGGAAGTACGAGCAGTACTTC
TRBV11-2,-,TRBJ2-7,-,CASSLPLASTYEQYF,TGTGCCAGCAGCTTGCCTCTAGCGTCTACCTACGAGCAGTACTTC
TRBV4-3,-,TRBJ2-5,-,CASSQDKEFGRGETQYF,TGCGCCAGCAGCCAAGATAAAGAGTTCGGGAGAGGGGAGACCCAGTACTTC
TRBV5-1,-,TRBJ2-2,-,CASSLGGTNTGELFF,TGCGCCAGCAGCTTGGGCGGGACGAACACCGGGGAGCTGTTTTTT
TRBV5-4,-,TRBJ2-2,few,CASSRGGASTGELFF,TGTGCCAGCAGCCGAGGAGGGGCCAGCACCGGGGAGCTGTTTTTT